Following are 27 T cell receptor beta chains from one sample sequenced in a study of T-cell memory formation after mild COVID-19. TCRdb analysed the 5' RACE reads with MiXCR anew, one entry per CDR3 protein. The sample includes 100,000 to 150,000 distinct CDR3 sequences, less than 6.5% seen only once; the top ten take 2% to 2.5%. The sequenced sample consisted of PBMCs or a T cell subset sorted from them (not recorded which). The receptors were gathered from an adult woman who had mild COVID-19 (a few samples of this study predate the infection). Cell type and time point are not known.

This clonotype was seen ten or more times. The chain recombines TRBV7-9 with TRBJ2-3; D is uncertain. The germline V and J ends were trimmed by 3 bases and 9 bases, with 28 bases remaining between them. The CDR3 spans 18 residues. In germline, CDR1 is SEHNR, CDR2 FQNEAQ (reference sequence). The CDR3 DNA sequence: TGTGCCAGCAGCTTTCAGCTCATGGGTCCTGGTGACTCACTAACGCAGTATTTT. Encoded protein: CASSFQLMGPGDSLTQYF.

This clonotype occurred a few times. This chain uses TRBV3-1 with TRBJ1-2; maybe TRBD1 (6 bases). V lost 6 bases, J lost 6 bases, and 11 bases lay in between. The germline V gene encodes CDR1 LGHDT and CDR2 YNNKEL (reference sequence). CDR3 size: 12 residues. The CDR3 DNA sequence: TGTGCCAGCAGTCCGACAGGACATGGCTACACCTTC. Translated, it gives CASSPTGHGYTF.

This clonotype was counted a few times. The V call is TRBV4-2, the J call TRBJ2-3, with TRBD2 matching over 7 bases. Germline assignment: CDR1 LGHNA and CDR2 YNFKEQ. Trimming at V came to 0 bases and at J to 4 bases, leaving 4 bases not matched to a gene. This CDR3 region has 15 residues. The CDR3 protein is CASSQERGRADTQYF. CDR3 DNA sequence: TGTGCCAGCAGCCAAGAACGGGGGAGGGCAGATACGCAGTATTTT.

This clonotype was detected ten times or more. The V gene is TRBV20-1, the J gene TRBJ1-1; D possibly corresponds to TRBD1 (5 bases). CDR3 length: 14 amino acids. CDR1 is DFQATT, CDR2 SNEGSKA, per germline (reference sequence). V was trimmed by 4 bases and J by 3 bases, leaving 15 bases between them. The CDR3 DNA reads TGCAGTGCTAATAAACCCGGGGGGTACACTGAAGCTTTCTTT. Its protein product is CSANKPGGYTEAFF.

This clonotype was observed at least ten times. CDR3 in amino acids: CASSRGGAYIGSYEQYF. The CDR3 coding sequence is TGTGCCAGCAGCAGGGGTGGGGCCTACATAGGGTCCTACGAGCAGTACTTC. This chain links TRBV12-3 or TRBV12-4 with TRBJ2-7; D perhaps matches TRBD1 (6 bases). Trimming cost V 6 bases and J 1 base, with 22 bases left between them. CDR3 length: 17 residues.

The sample holds a few counts of this clonotype. This sequence joins TRBV12-3 or TRBV12-4 and TRBJ1-5, with D maybe TRBD1 (5 bases). This CDR3 contains 15 residues. V lost 5 bases and J 11 bases, leaving 22 bases between the germline ends. The CDR3 nucleotides are TGTGCCAGCAGTCTCTTGAGGGACCCCACGGTAGCCCAGCATTTT. Translation gives CASSLLRDPTVAQHF.

This clonotype showed up many times. V usage is TRBV12-3 or TRBV12-4 and J usage is TRBJ2-1; 11 bases map to TRBD2. V was pared by 3 bases and J by 5 bases, with 9 bases of the junction left unmatched. The CDR3 contains 17 residues. The DNA of the CDR3 is TGTGCCAGCAGTTTTCCCACGAGACTAGCGGGAAACAATGAGCAGTTCTTC. Translating it yields CASSFPTRLAGNNEQFF.

This clonotype appeared many times. The V call is TRBV25-1, the J call TRBJ2-3, with 10 bases identical to TRBD2. Losses at the gene ends were 4 bases for V and 6 bases for J; bases not matched to a gene: 10. This CDR3 has 16 amino acids. Germline V lookup: CDR1 MGHDK, CDR2 SYGVNS. For the CDR3, the DNA is TGTGCCAGCAGTGGAGAGCGGACTAGCGGAACTGATACGCAGTATTTT. It yields the protein CASSGERTSGTDTQYF.

This clonotype was picked up many times. The chain combines TRBV7-9 with TRBJ2-1; possibly TRBD1 for D (5 bases). The CDR3 runs to 14 residues. CDR1 and CDR2 (germline): SEHNR, FQNEAQ (reference sequence). The ends were cut back, 1 base at V and 4 bases at J, with 8 bases in the middle. CDR3 amino acids: CASSLGGRYNEQFF. The CDR3 DNA reads TGTGCCAGCAGCTTAGGGGGCAGGTACAATGAGCAGTTCTTC.

In this sample, this clonotype turned up a few times. J is TRBJ2-3 and V is TRBV5-1; tentative D call: TRBD2 (6 bases). Trimming took off 6 bases at V and 2 bases at J, with 31 bases between the two ends. CDR3 size: 20 residues. Germline V gene data show CDR1 as SGHRS and CDR2 as YFSETQ. CDR3 sequence reads: CASMPDPAGGRFVPTDTQYF. The CDR3, as DNA: TGCGCCAGCATGCCCGACCCCGCAGGAGGGCGGTTTGTTCCCACAGATACGCAGTATTTT.

This clonotype was detected many times. The rearrangement uses TRBV7-2 and TRBJ2-7, with 7 bases matching TRBD2. The CDR3 is 14 amino acids. CDR1 is SGHTA, CDR2 FQGNSA, per germline. With V trimmed by 1 base and J by 6 bases, 6 bases remained unmatched. The chain's CDR3 is CASSLGRELGEQYF. In DNA, the CDR3 is TGTGCCAGCAGCTTAGGGCGGGAGCTTGGCGAGCAGTACTTC.

The sample holds many counts of this clonotype. The V gene is TRBV29-1, the J gene TRBJ2-7; TRBD1 or TRBD2 may be the D gene (5 bases each). CDR1 and CDR2 from the germline V gene are SQVTM and ANQGSEA. The CDR3 totals 15 residues. V was shortened by 7 bases and J by 3 bases, with 22 bases between the two germline ends. CDR3 loop: CSAAGTPPGIYEQYF. CDR3 coding DNA: TGCAGCGCAGCCGGGACCCCCCCAGGGATCTACGAGCAGTACTTC.

This clonotype came up a few times. This could be a read error, since a much larger clone is one nucleotide away. The chain links TRBV29-1 to TRBJ2-7; a possible D gene is TRBD1 (6 bases). V lost 3 bases to trimming and J lost 6 bases, with 15 bases between them. CDR1 and CDR2 (germline): SQVTM, ANQGSEA. The CDR3 consists of 13 residues. The CDR3 region is CSVDPGWGREQYF. For the CDR3, the DNA is TGCAGCGTTGACCCGGGTTGGGGGCGCGAGCAGTACTTC.

Here the CDR3 reads CASSLWGLNEQYF. The CDR3 DNA sequence: TGTGCCAGCAGCTTATGGGGGCTCAACGAGCAGTACTTC. The rearrangement links TRBV7-3 to TRBJ2-7, with D perhaps matching TRBD1 (6 bases). The V end lost 2 bases, the J end lost 5 bases, and 10 bases lay between the germline ends. Germline values: CDR1 SGHTA, CDR2 FQGTGA. The CDR3 extends over 13 amino acids.

This clonotype turned up a few times. This sequence joins TRBV24-1 and TRBJ2-1, with TRBD2 identical over 7 bases. Germline V gives CDR1 KGHDR, CDR2 SFDVKD. The CDR3 contains 16 residues. V lost 6 bases to trimming and J lost 0 bases; unmatched junction nucleotides: 7. The CDR3 here is CATSRPGGSSYNEQFF. In DNA form, the CDR3 reads TGTGCCACCAGTCGCCCGGGCGGGAGCTCCTACAATGAGCAGTTCTTC.

This chain connects TRBV12-3 or TRBV12-4 to TRBJ1-1; no firm D call. Trimming shortened V by 4 bases and J by 5 bases, and 17 bases separated the two germline ends. The length of the CDR3 is 15 residues. CDR3 sequence reads: CASSSLLRVSTEAFF. CDR3 DNA: TGTGCCAGCAGTTCCCTTCTGCGGGTATCGACTGAAGCTTTCTTT.

About this clonotype itself: A read error may explain this, as a much larger clone is one base away. This chain joins TRBV5-1 and TRBJ2-7, with D hard to call. Germline V lookup: CDR1 SGHRS, CDR2 YFSETQ. Trimming shortened V by 6 bases and J by 1 base, and 14 bases separated the two germline ends. CDR3 length: 14 residues. CDR3 coding DNA: TGCGCCAGCATGAGAACCCTCCCTTCCTACGAGCAGTACTTC. Protein sequence: CASMRTLPSYEQYF.

This clonotype occurred many times. J is TRBJ1-2 and V is TRBV20-1; D is ambiguous. The germline gives CDR1 DFQATT, CDR2 SNEGSKA (reference sequence). V lost 5 bases and J lost 1, with 11 bases in between. The CDR3 extends over 13 amino acids. The CDR3 sequence is CSAEPPNNYGYTF. In DNA form, the CDR3 reads TGCAGTGCTGAACCACCAAATAACTATGGCTACACCTTC.

This clonotype has ten or more counts. The J gene is TRBJ2-1, the V gene TRBV9; 8 nucleotides match TRBD2. V was clipped by 3 bases and J by 3 bases; unmatched bases: 8. This CDR3 is built from 16 residues. Germline V gene data show CDR1 as SGDLS and CDR2 as YYNGEE. The CDR3 coding sequence is TGTGCCAGCAGCGCAAGGGCCCTAGCGGGCTACAATGAGCAGTTCTTC. It specifies CASSARALAGYNEQFF.

This clonotype has a count of ten or more. The V gene is TRBV6-6, the J gene TRBJ1-5; tentatively, D is TRBD1 (5 bases). In germline, CDR1 is MNHNY, CDR2 SVGAGI (reference sequence). The V gene lost 3 bases and the J gene lost 9 bases, with 12 bases spanning the gap. The CDR3 consists of 13 residues. The CDR3 coding sequence is TGTGCCAGCAGTTATGACAGTCAAGGGCCCCAGCATTTT. Encoded protein: CASSYDSQGPQHF.

This clonotype was detected only a few times. The chain carries TRBV7-9 and TRBJ2-2; weak D call: TRBD2 (5 bases). Germline V gene sequence: CDR1 SEHNR, CDR2 FQNEAQ (reference sequence). The CDR3 runs to 14 residues. The V end was cut by 6 bases, the J end by 6 bases, with 14 bases between. The CDR3 loop reads CASSRRPGAGELFF. The CDR3 DNA reads as TGTGCCAGCAGTCGCAGACCCGGGGCCGGGGAGCTGTTTTTT.

CDR3 coding DNA: TGTGCCAGCAAACCCGGGTCCGGGACTGAAGCTTTCTTT. It is translated as CASKPGSGTEAFF. This chain uses TRBV12-3 or TRBV12-4 with TRBJ1-1, with D uncertain. CDR3 length: 13 amino acids. V was shortened by 7 bases and J by 5 bases, with 14 bases between the two germline ends.

This clonotype was observed a handful of times. V and J are TRBV20-1 and TRBJ2-1; 10 nucleotides agree with TRBD1. The CDR3 runs to 14 residues. V shed 4 bases and J 10 bases; nucleotides not matched to a gene: 10. CDR1 and CDR2 from the germline V gene are DFQATT and SNEGSKA (reference sequence). CDR3 nucleotides: TGCAGTGCTACCTCGGGACAGGGGAAGGGGGAGCAGTTCTTC. Amino acid sequence: CSATSGQGKGEQFF.

The sample holds a few counts of this clonotype. The chain links TRBV5-5 to TRBJ2-2; no firm D call. Trimming left V 1 base short and J 5 bases short, with 15 bases between. The CDR3 is 16 amino acids. CDR1 SGHKS and CDR2 YYEKEE come from the germline V gene (reference sequence). CDR3 protein: CASSLLMPKWTGELFF. The CDR3 DNA reads TGTGCCAGCAGCTTGTTAATGCCAAAATGGACCGGGGAGCTGTTTTTT.

This clonotype turned up a few times. V is TRBV29-1 and J is TRBJ2-7, with 10 bases lining up with TRBD2. V trimming: 1 base; J trimming: 7 bases; junction bases outside the gene matches: 10. The CDR3 is 15 residues long. In germline, CDR1 is SQVTM, CDR2 ANQGSEA. Here the CDR3 DNA reads TGCAGCGTTGAAGGGGCTAGCGGGAGATTGGGGGAGCAGTACTTC. Its translation: CSVEGASGRLGEQYF.

V gene TRBV4-2 combines with J gene TRBJ2-5; the match to TRBD2 covers 9 bases. This CDR3 is 19 amino acids long. V lost 2 bases, J lost 0 bases, and 13 bases stayed unmatched. The germline V gene has CDR1 LGHNA and CDR2 YNFKEQ. CDR3 loop: CASSQRWLAGLRHQETQYF. The CDR3 DNA follows: TGTGCCAGCAGCCAAAGGTGGCTAGCGGGACTTCGTCACCAAGAGACCCAGTACTTC.

The V call is TRBV12-5, the J call TRBJ1-6; possible D gene TRBD1, 5 bases. The V end lost 4 bases, the J end lost 5 bases, and 12 bases lay between the germline ends. This CDR3 contains 15 residues. Germline CDR1 is LGHNT and CDR2 is FRNRAP. In nucleotides, the CDR3 is TGTGCTAGTGGTTCCGCAGGGATGCATAATTCACCCCTCCACTTT. This translates into CASGSAGMHNSPLHF.